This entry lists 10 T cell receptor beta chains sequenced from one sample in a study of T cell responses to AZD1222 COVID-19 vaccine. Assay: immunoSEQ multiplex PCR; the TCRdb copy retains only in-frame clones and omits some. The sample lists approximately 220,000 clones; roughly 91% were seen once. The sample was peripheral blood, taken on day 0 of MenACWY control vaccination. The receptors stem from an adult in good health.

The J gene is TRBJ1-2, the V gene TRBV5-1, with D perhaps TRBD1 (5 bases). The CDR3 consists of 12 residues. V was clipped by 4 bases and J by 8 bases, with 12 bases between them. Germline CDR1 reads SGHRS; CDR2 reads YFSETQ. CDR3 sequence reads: CASSQGTGGYTF. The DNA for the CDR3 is TGCGCCAGCAGCCAAGGGACCGGCGGCTACACCTTC.

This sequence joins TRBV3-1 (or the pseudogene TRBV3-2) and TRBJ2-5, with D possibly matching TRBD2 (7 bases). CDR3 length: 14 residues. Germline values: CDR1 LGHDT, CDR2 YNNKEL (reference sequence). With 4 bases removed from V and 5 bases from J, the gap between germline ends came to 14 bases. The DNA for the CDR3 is TGTGCCAGCAGCCCGAGGGGGGGAGGGGAGACCCAGTACTTC. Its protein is CASSPRGGGETQYF.

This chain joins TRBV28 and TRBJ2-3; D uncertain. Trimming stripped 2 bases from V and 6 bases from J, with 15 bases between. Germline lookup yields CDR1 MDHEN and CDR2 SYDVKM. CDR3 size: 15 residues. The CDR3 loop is CASSLPGRLADTQYF. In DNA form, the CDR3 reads TGTGCCAGCAGTTTACCCGGTCGTCTGGCGGATACGCAGTATTTT.

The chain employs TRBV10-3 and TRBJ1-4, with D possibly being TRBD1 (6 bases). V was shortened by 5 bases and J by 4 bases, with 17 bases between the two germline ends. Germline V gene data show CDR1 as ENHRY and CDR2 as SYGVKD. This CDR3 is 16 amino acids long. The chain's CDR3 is CAISPGAGADNEKLFF. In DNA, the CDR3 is TGTGCCATCAGTCCAGGGGCTGGGGCAGATAATGAAAAACTGTTTTTT.

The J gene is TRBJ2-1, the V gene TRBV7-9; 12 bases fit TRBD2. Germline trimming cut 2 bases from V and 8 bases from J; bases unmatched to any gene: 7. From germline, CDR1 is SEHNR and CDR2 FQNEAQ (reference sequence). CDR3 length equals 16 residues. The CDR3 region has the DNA TGTGCCAGCAGCTTACAGCTCCGGACTAGCGGGGATGAGCAGTTCTTC. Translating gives CASSLQLRTSGDEQFF.

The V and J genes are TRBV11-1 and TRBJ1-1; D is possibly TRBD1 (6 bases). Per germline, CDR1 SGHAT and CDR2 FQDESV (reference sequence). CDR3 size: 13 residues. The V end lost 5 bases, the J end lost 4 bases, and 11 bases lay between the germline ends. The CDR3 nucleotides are TGTGCCAGCAGCCAAACAGGGATCACTGAAGCTTTCTTT. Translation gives CASSQTGITEAFF.

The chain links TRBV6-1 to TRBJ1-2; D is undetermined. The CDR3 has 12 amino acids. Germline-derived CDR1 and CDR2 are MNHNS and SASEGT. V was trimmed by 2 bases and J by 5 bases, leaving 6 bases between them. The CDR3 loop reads CASSETVYGYTF. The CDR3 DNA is TGTGCCAGCAGTGAAACAGTGTATGGCTACACCTTC.

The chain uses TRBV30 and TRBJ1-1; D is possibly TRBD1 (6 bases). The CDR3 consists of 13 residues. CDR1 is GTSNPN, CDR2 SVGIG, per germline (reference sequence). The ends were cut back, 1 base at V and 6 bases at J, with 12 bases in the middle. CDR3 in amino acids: CAWSDRGAAEAFF. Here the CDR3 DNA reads TGTGCCTGGAGTGATCGGGGGGCCGCTGAAGCTTTCTTT.

The CDR3: CASSTLLRGMTYEQYF. CDR3 bases: TGTGCCAGTAGTACCCTTCTGCGGGGGATGACCTACGAGCAGTACTTC. The chain carries TRBV19 and TRBJ2-7; 7 positions agree with TRBD2. Germline V CDR1 and CDR2: LNHDA, SQIVND (reference sequence). The CDR3 runs to 16 residues. The V segment lost 4 bases and the J segment 2 bases; nucleotides outside the gene matches: 11.

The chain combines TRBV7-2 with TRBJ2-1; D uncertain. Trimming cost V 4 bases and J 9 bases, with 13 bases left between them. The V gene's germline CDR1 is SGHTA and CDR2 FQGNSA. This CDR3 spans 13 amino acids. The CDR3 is CASSSDRTSEQFF. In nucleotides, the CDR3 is TGTGCCAGCAGCTCGGACCGAACAAGTGAGCAGTTCTTC.